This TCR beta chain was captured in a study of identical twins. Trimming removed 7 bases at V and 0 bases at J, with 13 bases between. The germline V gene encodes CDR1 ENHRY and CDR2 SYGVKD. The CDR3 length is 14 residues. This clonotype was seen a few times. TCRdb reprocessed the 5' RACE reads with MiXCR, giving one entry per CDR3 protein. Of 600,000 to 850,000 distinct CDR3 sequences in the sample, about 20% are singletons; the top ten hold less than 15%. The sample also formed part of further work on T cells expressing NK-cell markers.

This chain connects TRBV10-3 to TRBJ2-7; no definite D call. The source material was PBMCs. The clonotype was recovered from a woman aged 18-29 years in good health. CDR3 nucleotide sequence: TGTGCCATCACTTCTGGGCAGAACTCCTACGAGCAGTACTTC. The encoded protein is CAITSGQNSYEQYF.